The subject of this entry is one TCR beta chain. Using immunoSEQ multiplex PCR, the repertoire was profiled, and TCRdb retains in-frame clones only, with some absent. Of tens of thousands of clones listed, approximately 95% are singletons. These data originate in a study of control samples from healthy donors and cancer patients. V lost 3 bases and J lost 10; bases outside the gene matches: 20. This CDR3 comprises 17 residues. CDR1 SEHNR and CDR2 FQNEAQ come from the germline V gene (reference sequence). The receptor was isolated from a woman aged 18-29 years in good health. This chain links TRBV7-9 with TRBJ1-1; 7 nucleotides agree with TRBD1. Sequencing input: blood. CDR3 bases: TGTGCCAGCAGCTTCATAGAAGCGACAGGATTGAACAGGGGAGCTTTCTTT. It translates to CASSFIEATGLNRGAFF.